This TCR beta chain was observed in a study of T cells in localized non-small cell lung cancer (dated by TCRdb to the early 2020s). Regarding the research as a whole: The study examined T cell repertoires in hundreds of patients with early-stage NSCLC and compared tumors with uninvolved tumor-adjacent lungs. NSCLC patients had a mean age of approximately 66 years, and fewer than 150 were male and more than 90 female. The cohort was made up of some 240 treatment-naive NSCLC patients whose localized lung tumors had been resected. Beyond this particular receptor, the publication reports: Higher blood T cell density associated with longer overall survival, while higher adjacent-lung clonality associated with shorter survival. The highest T cell clonality was observed in uninvolved tumor-adjacent lung, where clonality exceeded that of tumor, suggesting that antigenic responses were more focused in uninvolved tumor-adjacent lung. Because multi-region sequencing of the tumors was not done, intratumor heterogeneity could not be ruled out. Of the top 100 tumor clones, a median of 57 were detected in paired uninvolved adjacent lung; 28 were also among that lung's top 100. Because the study design was exploratory, TCR variables were selected using unadjusted p-values without false-discovery rate correction.

CDR1 MGHDK and CDR2 SYGVNS are derived from the germline V gene. The CDR3 runs 15 amino acids, cysteine and phenylalanine included. Only CDR3 DNA is held: 45 bases, read in frame from base 1. Ends trimmed: V by 3 bases, J by 7 bases; bases unmatched to a gene: 10. On this clone: Its binding antigen is unknown. Per-base qualities were not stored, and no clone one base away is much larger.

At diagnosis, peripheral blood, uninvolved tumor-adjacent lung and tumor were collected and stored as a combination of fresh-frozen and FFPE material. For TCR repertoire profiling, blood samples were analyzed as peripheral blood mononuclear cells. TCR beta CDR3 regions were sequenced from DNA using the immunoSEQ Assay. Per the original workflow: To compute T cell density, TCR beta template counts were normalized to usable DNA, which was estimated by amplifying housekeeping genes. Richness was estimated using the preseqR package, with extrapolation to 400,000 templates for PBMC samples and to 120,000 templates for tissue samples. Clonality was calculated as one minus Pielou's evenness. Tissue-enriched TCRs were identified by differential abundance testing using productive amino-acid clonotypes, minimum total count 5 and alpha 0.1. The Jaccard Index and the Morisita Overlap Index were used to measure repertoire overlap between compartments. GLIPH grouped TCR beta CDR3s together with public tetramer-defined viral CDR3s, and a viral motif had to include at least three viral sequences and show V-gene enrichment. TCRdb's version of the immuneACCESS table is confined to in-frame rearrangements and falls short of the full clone set. An unresolved V gene accounts for under half of the shortfall where checked; the remainder is of unknown origin. Clone size and V and J calls were adopted from that table, with D and trimming inferred from the DNA. This sample is represented by roughly 16,000 clones; 70% to 90% of them were singletons. The top ten hold around a quarter of the sample.

The chain uses TRBV25-1 and TRBJ2-7; TRBD1 fits 9 bases in the junction. The TCR was taken from an older female donor with stage III squamous cell lung carcinoma. Sample: peripheral blood, taken before any cancer treatment. The nucleotide sequence is TGTGCCAGCAGTGACGTCGGGACAGGGCACGGAGAGCAGTACTTC. Translated, this is CASSDVGTGHGEQYF.